This T cell receptor beta chain was sequenced in a study of T cells in Graves' hyperthyroidism and ophthalmopathy. As for the study in general: Initial diagnosis, before any treatment, was when peripheral blood was collected.

This clonotype occurred many times. Amplification of TCR beta CDR3 regions was performed using RNA transcripts as template. HTBI primers were the set used in a first-round RT-PCR of the TCR CDR3. One entry per CDR3 protein results from TCRdb running MiXCR on the multiplex PCR reads. The table has roughly 380,000 distinct CDR3 sequences, about 19% seen once. Over 9 ml of fresh peripheral blood supplied the PBMCs. The TCR originated in a woman aged 18-29 years with Graves' hyperthyroidism. The sample was blood.

CDR3 sequence (DNA): TGCAGCATAGACAAGTTTCAAGAGACCCAGTACTTC. Its protein is CSIDKFQETQYF. This rearrangement joins TRBV20-1 to TRBJ2-5, with D uncertain. This CDR3 contains 12 residues. Germline values: CDR1 DFQATT, CDR2 SNEGSKA (reference sequence).